This T cell receptor beta chain was recorded in a study of vaccination and CD4 T cells after COVID-19. Documented treatment: roughly nine-day PBMC culture with coronavirus spike peptide pools or control peptides (ViraFEST assay). The collection of CD4+ T cells from the unexposed donor took place before the COVID-19 pandemic (2011-2018). The study sequenced cultured CD4+ T cell DNA using the Oncomine TCR Beta short-read assay. TCRdb re-analysed the PCR reads in MiXCR, keeping a single row per CDR3 protein. The sample has 7,000 to 10,000 distinct CDR3 sequences, about 42% seen once; the top ten hold approximately 20%. About this clonotype itself: As yet, its antigen is unknown.

What was sequenced was CD4+ T cells from blood, cultured in vitro. The TCR originated in a human donor in good health.

CDR3 amino acids: CASSLHPRANEQFF. In nucleotides, the CDR3 is TGTGCCAGCAGCTTACATCCTAGGGCCAATGAGCAGTTCTTC. V is TRBV11-2 and J is TRBJ2-1; D gene uncertain. This CDR3 is 14 amino acids long. Trimming took 2 bases from V and 6 from J, leaving 11 bases between them. CDR1 is SGHAT, CDR2 FQNNGV, per germline.